These T cell receptor beta chains were read from a single sample in a study of cytomegalovirus exposure and HLA in healthy donors. The assay was immunoSEQ multiplex PCR, and TCRdb's table has in-frame clones only and misses some. This repertoire includes 70,000 to 75,000 clones. The sample comprised PBMCs. These receptor sequences come from a female donor in good health and CMV-seropositive. The CDR3 runs from the conserved cysteine through the conserved F or W. The D gene is left open where the match is weak.

J gene,D gene,V gene,CDR3 protein,CDR3 DNA
TRBJ1-2,TRBD1,TRBV4-1,CASSQEATGAPYGYTF,TGCGCCAGCAGCCAAGAGGCGACAGGGGCTCCCTATGGCTACACCTTC
TRBJ1-1,NA,TRBV6-5,CASSPAGLNTEAFF,TGTGCCAGCAGTCCCGCAGGGTTGAACACTGAAGCTTTCTTT
TRBJ1-2,TRBD1,TRBV6-5,CASSRGTGPLGYTF,TGTGCCAGCAGTCGGGGGACAGGGCCCCTTGGCTACACCTTC
TRBJ1-1,NA,TRBV27,CASVDKMNTEAFF,TGTGCCAGCGTGGACAAGATGAACACTGAAGCTTTCTTT
TRBJ1-2,TRBD1,TRBV5-1,CASSPGQINYGYTF,TGCGCCAGCAGCCCGGGACAGATAAACTATGGCTACACCTTC
TRBJ2-1,NA,TRBV29-1,CSSNTSPIDEQFF,TGCAGCTCGAATACTAGCCCCATCGATGAGCAGTTCTTC
TRBJ1-1,TRBD1,TRBV6-5,CASTPGQGIPEAFF,TGTGCCAGCACCCCGGGACAGGGCATACCTGAAGCTTTCTTT
TRBJ2-7,TRBD1,TRBV9,CASSGQGAYEQYF,TGTGCCAGCAGCGGACAGGGGGCCTACGAGCAGTACTTC
TRBJ1-2,TRBD1,TRBV5-4,CASSLALGGGYGYTF,TGTGCCAGCAGCCTCGCCTTAGGGGGCGGCTATGGCTACACCTTC
TRBJ1-5,NA,TRBV14,CASSQSRGQPQHF,TGTGCCAGCAGCCAAAGCAGGGGACAGCCCCAGCATTTT
TRBJ1-1,TRBD1,TRBV6-5,CASRATGTVEAFF,TGTGCCAGCAGGGCGACAGGGACTGTTGAAGCTTTCTTT
TRBJ1-5,NA,TRBV5-1,CASSLGDGGDQPQHF,TGCGCCAGCAGCTTGGGGGATGGGGGCGATCAGCCCCAGCATTTT
TRBJ2-7,NA,TRBV19,CASSSNGAQGGYEQYF,TGTGCCAGTAGCTCCAACGGGGCCCAGGGGGGTTACGAGCAGTACTTC
TRBJ2-3,TRBD2,TRBV7-9,CASSQGTSSQYF,TGTGCCAGCAGCCAGGGGACTAGTTCGCAGTATTTT
TRBJ2-5,TRBD2,TRBV4-2,CASSLGTTAETQYF,TGTGCCAGCAGCCTCGGGACTACGGCAGAGACCCAGTACTTC
TRBJ2-1,NA,TRBV14,CASSQDNGVIYNEQFF,TGTGCCAGCAGCCAAGATAACGGGGTGATCTACAATGAGCAGTTCTTC
TRBJ2-1,TRBD2,TRBV6-1,CASLRGTSGNNEQFF,TGTGCCAGCCTTAGGGGGACTAGCGGAAATAATGAGCAGTTCTTC
TRBJ2-7,TRBD2,TRBV9,CASSIAGANYEQYF,TGTGCCAGCTCGATAGCGGGGGCCAACTACGAGCAGTACTTC
TRBJ2-4,NA,TRBV27,CASRNRVDKNIQYF,TGTGCCAGCAGAAACAGGGTTGACAAAAACATTCAGTACTTC
TRBJ1-1,NA,TRBV7-9,CASSLSGKNTEAFF,TGTGCCAGCAGCTTATCCGGGAAGAACACTGAAGCTTTCTTT
TRBJ1-1,NA,TRBV29-1,CSVVSTGRDTEAFF,TGCAGCGTTGTTTCAACAGGGAGGGACACTGAAGCTTTCTTT
TRBJ1-1,NA,TRBV6-1,CASNIGGNTEAFF,TGTGCCAGCAATATAGGGGGGAACACTGAAGCTTTCTTT
TRBJ1-4,NA,TRBV5-1,CASSSPNEKLFF,TGCGCCAGCAGTAGTCCTAATGAAAAACTGTTTTTT
TRBJ2-3,TRBD2,TRBV19,CASSIPGLAGTDTQYF,TGTGCCAGTAGTATCCCCGGACTAGCAGGCACAGATACGCAGTATTTT
TRBJ1-1,NA,TRBV25-1,CASRSLQGNPEAFF,TGTGCCAGCAGGAGCCTTCAGGGGAACCCTGAAGCTTTCTTT
TRBJ2-7,NA,TRBV4-1,CASSQSGPQSPYEQYF,TGCGCCAGCAGCCAGTCCGGTCCACAGTCCCCCTACGAGCAGTACTTC
TRBJ1-2,NA,TRBV7-9,CASSLAGGPNYGYTF,TGTGCCAGCAGCTTAGCGGGGGGGCCTAACTATGGCTACACCTTC
TRBJ2-7,NA,TRBV18,CASSPGGLSSSYEQYF,TGTGCCAGCTCACCAGGAGGACTTAGCAGCTCCTACGAGCAGTACTTC
TRBJ2-3,NA,TRBV19,CASSRSGQVTDTQYF,TGTGCCAGTAGTAGGAGCGGTCAGGTGACAGATACGCAGTATTTT
TRBJ2-2,NA,TRBV9,CASSVEGVNTGELFF,TGTGCCAGCAGCGTAGAAGGGGTGAACACCGGGGAGCTGTTTTTT
TRBJ2-7,TRBD1,TRBV2,CARGQGNEQYF,TGTGCCAGGGGACAGGGGAACGAGCAGTACTTC
TRBJ2-7,NA,TRBV6-5,CASSYGAGVEQYF,TGTGCCAGCAGTTACGGGGCAGGGGTCGAGCAGTACTTC
TRBJ2-7,TRBD2,TRBV5-1,CASSLGLAGSSYEQYF,TGCGCCAGCAGCTTGGGACTAGCGGGGAGCTCCTACGAGCAGTACTTC